In its sample, the clone carrying this T cell receptor beta chain was seen many times. MiXCR was run by TCRdb on the 5' RACE reads, yielding one entry per CDR3 protein. The table lists around 130,000 distinct CDR3 sequences, around 7% of them singletons, with 9% to 15% in the top ten. The CDR3 extends over 15 amino acids. Germline CDR1 reads SGHAT; CDR2 reads FQNNGV. V lost 1 base to trimming and J lost 2 bases, with 10 bases between them. This record belongs to a study of CD8 T cells in ankylosing spondylitis. The material sequenced was blood, either unsorted or a sorted T cell fraction (not recorded which). This chain links TRBV11-2 with TRBJ2-3; D may match TRBD1 or TRBD2 (5 bases each). The sequence was obtained from a male donor with ankylosing spondylitis or in good health (not recorded which). The CDR3: CASSLAGAITDTQYF. In DNA form, the CDR3 reads TGTGCCAGCAGCTTAGCCGGGGCCATCACAGATACGCAGTATTTT. Filled out from reference TRBV11-2 and TRBJ2-3, the complete variable domain reads EAGVAQSPRYKIIEKRQSVAFWCNPISGHATLYWYQQILGQGPKLLIQFQNNGVVDDSQLPKDRFSAERLKGVDSTLKIQPAKLEDSAVYLCASSLAGAITDTQYFGPGTRLTVL.